The rows below give T cell receptor beta chains drawn from one sample of a study of T cell responses to AZD1222 COVID-19 vaccine. Clones were read by immunoSEQ multiplex PCR, and TCRdb kept only the in-frame ones, dropping some. This repertoire shows 90,000 to 150,000 clones, more than 85% found once; its top ten account for 2.4%. Sequenced here: peripheral blood, sampled on day 0 of AZD1222 vaccination. These receptors originate from an adult in good health. CDR3s include the opening cysteine and the closing phenylalanine or tryptophan. A D gene is named only where the DNA matches it firmly. Clone size is stated in some rows and not others, as once, few, many or a class when expanded.

>TRBJ1-5|TRBV12-1|once|NA|14
CASSRLGLIEAQHF
TGTGCCAGCAGCCGCCTAGGTCTTATCGAAGCCCAGCATTTT
>TRBJ2-1|TRBV27|NA|NA|13
CASSLSRGAEQFF
TGTGCCAGCAGTTTATCGAGAGGAGCTGAGCAGTTCTTC
>TRBJ1-2|TRBV2|NA|NA|15
CASSELLQSNYGYTF
TGTGCCAGCAGTGAACTTTTACAGTCTAACTATGGCTACACCTTC
>TRBJ2-2|TRBV7-3|once|TRBD2|13
CASSLGRSGELFF
TGTGCCAGCAGCCTCGGGAGGTCCGGGGAGCTGTTTTTT
>TRBJ1-5|TRBV6-1|NA|TRBD1|17
CASSERGQGIGHQPQHF
TGTGCCAGCAGTGAACGGGGACAGGGCATTGGGCATCAGCCCCAGCATTTT
>TRBJ1-2|TRBV5-1|few|TRBD1|13
CASSSQGDYGYTF
TGCGCCAGCAGCTCACAGGGGGACTATGGCTACACCTTC
>TRBJ2-1|TRBV28|NA|TRBD2|17
CASSFSRGGGSYNEQFF
TGTGCCAGCAGTTTCTCCCGGGGGGGCGGCTCCTACAATGAGCAGTTCTTC
>TRBJ2-3|TRBV29-1|NA|TRBD1|14
CSVASRGPTDTQYF
TGCAGCGTTGCCTCCAGGGGGCCGACAGATACGCAGTATTTT
>TRBJ2-7|TRBV6-6|NA|NA|13
CASTDRVAYEQYF
TGTGCCAGCACCGATCGGGTGGCCTACGAGCAGTACTTC
>TRBJ2-7|TRBV27|NA|NA|14
CASSFYGGDYEQYF
TGTGCCAGCAGTTTTTATGGCGGGGACTACGAGCAGTACTTC
>TRBJ1-6|TRBV6-5|NA|TRBD1|15
CASRDRDRGLSPLHF
TGTGCCAGCCGGGACCGGGACAGGGGGCTTTCACCCCTCCACTTT
>TRBJ2-3|TRBV5-4|NA|NA|16
CASSLDLAGRADTQYF
TGTGCCAGCAGCTTGGACCTCGCAGGGCGGGCAGATACGCAGTATTTT
>TRBJ1-5|TRBV2|NA|NA|11
CASRVGQPQHF
TGTGCCAGCAGAGTTGGACAGCCCCAGCATTTT
>TRBJ1-1|TRBV5-4|NA|NA|15
CASTTPGRMNTEAFF
TGTGCCAGCACCACCCCAGGCAGGATGAACACTGAAGCTTTCTTT
>TRBJ1-1|TRBV5-4|NA|NA|12
CASSSRGREAFF
TGTGCCAGCAGCTCCAGGGGCAGGGAGGCTTTCTTT
>TRBJ2-7|TRBV5-1|NA|TRBD1|15
CASNRGQGWTYEQYF
TGCGCCAGCAATAGGGGACAGGGGTGGACCTACGAGCAGTACTTC
>TRBJ2-3|TRBV24-1|once|NA|15
CATSLGGREADTQYF
TGTGCCACCAGCCTGGGGGGCAGGGAGGCAGATACGCAGTATTTT
>TRBJ1-4|TRBV7-9|NA|NA|13
CASSLALGEKLFF
TGTGCCAGCAGCTTGGCTCTTGGTGAAAAACTGTTTTTT
>TRBJ1-1|TRBV30|NA|NA|13
CAWSVNPGTEAFF
TGTGCCTGGAGTGTAAACCCTGGCACTGAAGCTTTCTTT
>TRBJ1-1|TRBV19|NA|TRBD1|17
CASRPFFTGGANTEAFF
TGTGCCAGTAGGCCTTTCTTTACAGGGGGCGCGAACACTGAAGCTTTCTTT
>TRBJ1-2|TRBV24-1|NA|NA|15
CATSDPEQDYYGYTF
TGTGCCACCAGTGATCCTGAACAGGACTACTATGGCTACACCTTC
>TRBJ1-2|TRBV12-3/TRBV12-4|few|NA|13
CASSPAGRYGYTF
TGTGCCAGCAGCCCGGCCGGCCGCTATGGCTACACCTTC
>TRBJ2-2|TRBV14|NA|NA|16
CASSQGRRGITGELFF
TGTGCCAGCAGCCAAGGGAGGAGAGGAATCACCGGGGAGCTGTTTTTT
>TRBJ1-1|TRBV28|NA|NA|12
CAIRGRNTEAFF
TGTGCCATTAGGGGCAGGAACACTGAAGCTTTCTTT
>TRBJ1-5|TRBV7-3|NA|NA|14
CASSLDRSNQPQHF
TGTGCCAGCAGCTTAGACAGGAGCAATCAGCCCCAGCATTTT
>TRBJ2-1|TRBV5-4|NA|TRBD2|17
CASSLRMRASGSDEQFF
TGTGCCAGCAGCCTAAGGATGCGGGCTAGCGGGAGTGATGAGCAGTTCTTC
>TRBJ1-1|TRBV28|NA|NA|14
CASRDTATWTEAFF
TGTGCCAGCAGGGATACCGCGACTTGGACTGAAGCTTTCTTT
>TRBJ2-3|TRBV30|few|NA|14
CAWRRLNTEGTQYF
TGTGCCTGGAGAAGGTTGAACACCGAAGGTACGCAGTATTTT
>TRBJ2-3|TRBV19|NA|NA|13
CASSIPPGNTQYF
TGTGCCAGTAGTATCCCCCCCGGAAATACGCAGTATTTT
>TRBJ2-5|TRBV5-1|NA|NA|12
CASSLGLQTQYF
TGCGCCAGCAGCTTGGGGTTGCAGACCCAGTACTTC
>TRBJ1-1|TRBV5-4|NA|TRBD1|15
CASSIDDRGNTEAFF
TGTGCCAGCAGCATCGATGACAGGGGAAACACTGAAGCTTTCTTT
>TRBJ1-6|TRBV7-9|NA|NA|15
CASSLRAGSNSPLHF
TGTGCCAGCAGCTTAAGGGCAGGGTCTAATTCACCCCTCCACTTT
>TRBJ2-7|TRBV11-2|NA|TRBD2|16
CASSPLRLADAYEQYF
TGTGCCAGCAGCCCGCTGAGGCTAGCGGACGCCTACGAGCAGTACTTC
>TRBJ2-7|TRBV20-1|NA|NA|16
CSASQQGHRITYEQYF
TGCAGTGCTAGTCAGCAGGGCCATCGGATTACCTACGAGCAGTACTTC
>TRBJ2-2|TRBV4-2|NA|TRBD1|12
CASEDRDGELFF
TGTGCCAGTGAGGACAGGGATGGGGAGCTGTTTTTT
>TRBJ2-3|TRBV3-1/TRBV3-2|NA|NA|14
CASSQEVGIAAQYF
TGTGCCAGCAGCCAAGAAGTGGGGATAGCGGCGCAGTATTTT
>TRBJ1-2|TRBV11-2|NA|NA|11
CASSFAADYTF
TGTGCCAGCAGCTTCGCGGCAGACTACACCTTC
>TRBJ2-3|TRBV5-6|NA|NA|16
CASSEWLRHFIDTQYF
TGTGCCAGCAGCGAGTGGTTGAGGCATTTTATAGATACGCAGTATTTT
>TRBJ2-1|TRBV19|NA|NA|16
CASSTKRGSSYNEQFF
TGTGCCAGTAGTACCAAACGAGGAAGCTCCTACAATGAGCAGTTCTTC
>TRBJ2-1|TRBV10-1|NA|NA|13
CASSDPDSRKQFF
TGCGCCAGCAGTGACCCGGACAGCCGAAAGCAGTTCTTC
>TRBJ2-7|TRBV14|NA|TRBD1|13
CASSQGQGYEQYF
TGTGCCAGCAGCCAGGGACAGGGGTACGAGCAGTACTTC
>TRBJ1-4|TRBV6-5|once|NA|16
CASSYEGRPSGEKLFF
TGTGCCAGCAGTTACGAGGGCCGGCCCTCTGGGGAAAAACTGTTTTTT
>TRBJ2-1|TRBV20-1|NA|TRBD2|16
CSASGTSGQSYNEQFF
TGCAGTGCTAGTGGGACTAGCGGGCAATCCTACAATGAGCAGTTCTTC
>TRBJ2-7|TRBV28|NA|NA|12
CASSSLGWEQYF
TGTGCCAGCAGCTCCCTCGGCTGGGAGCAGTACTTC
>TRBJ2-7|TRBV7-8|NA|TRBD2|15
CASSPRGRAGYEQYF
TGTGCCAGCAGCCCCCGGGGGAGGGCCGGCTACGAGCAGTACTTC
>TRBJ1-5|TRBV10-1|NA|TRBD1|13
CASSTGVGQPQHF
TGCGCCAGCAGTACAGGGGTTGGTCAGCCCCAGCATTTT
>TRBJ2-7|TRBV9|NA|NA|13
CASSRDGSYEQYF
TGTGCCAGCAGCCGCGACGGCTCCTACGAGCAGTACTTC
>TRBJ1-2|TRBV2|NA|NA|11
CASSWGSGYTF
TGTGCCAGCAGTTGGGGGTCCGGCTACACCTTC